The text below deals with one TCR beta chain. Amplification used 60 V beta primers and 13 J beta primers. TCRdb's copy holds only in-frame clones and misses some; the assay was immunoSEQ multiplex PCR. The data show about 58,000 clones, about 80% seen once. These data belong to a study of glioma-infiltrating T cells after dendritic cell vaccination. Study-level information: Between the early 2000s and the early 2010s, patients got autologous tumor lysate-pulsed dendritic cell vaccines.

Time point indicated: after dendritic cell vaccination, including at tumor progression/relapse. Germline V gene sequence: CDR1 SGHDT, CDR2 YYEEEE. J was trimmed by 1 base and V by 4 bases; bases with no gene match: 6. The CDR3 sequence is 16 residues long. This specimen was blood, taken after dendritic cell vaccination. The TCR sequence derives from a human donor with glioblastoma. The chain couples TRBV5-6 to TRBJ2-2; TRBD1 aligns across 8 bases. Written as DNA, the CDR3 is TGTGCCAGCAGCATCCCTGGGACAGGGAACACCGGGGAGCTGTTTTTT. Translation gives CASSIPGTGNTGELFF.